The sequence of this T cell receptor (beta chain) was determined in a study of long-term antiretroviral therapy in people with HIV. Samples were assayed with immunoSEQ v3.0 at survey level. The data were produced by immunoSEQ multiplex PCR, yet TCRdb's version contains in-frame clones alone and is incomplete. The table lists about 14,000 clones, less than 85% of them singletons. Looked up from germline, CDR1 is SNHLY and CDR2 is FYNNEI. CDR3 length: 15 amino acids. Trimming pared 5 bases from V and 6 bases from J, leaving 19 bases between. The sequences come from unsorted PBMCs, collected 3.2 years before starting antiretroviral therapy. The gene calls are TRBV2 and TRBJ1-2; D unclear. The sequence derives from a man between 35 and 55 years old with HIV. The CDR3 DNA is TGTGCCAGCAGTCGAGAATCGGTGGGAGACAATGGCTACACCTTC. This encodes CASSRESVGDNGYTF.